Below are 16 T cell receptor beta chains sequenced from a single sample in a study of cytomegalovirus exposure and HLA in healthy donors. The PCR had 60 Vbeta and 13 Jbeta primers. The repertoire was sequenced with immunoSEQ multiplex PCR; TCRdb's copy has only in-frame clones and lacks some. The sample holds about 170,000 clones. The sample taken for sequencing was PBMCs. The receptors come from a woman aged 18-29 years in good health and CMV-seropositive.

The CDR3 sequence is CASSQATSGGAWEQFF. The DNA of the CDR3 is TGTGCCAGCAGCCAAGCGACTAGCGGGGGGGCCTGGGAGCAGTTCTTC. This chain links TRBV11-2 with TRBJ2-1; 14 bases fit TRBD2. Losses at the gene ends were 5 bases for V and 10 bases for J; bases not matched to a gene: 10. The CDR3 consists of 16 residues. Germline CDR1 is SGHAT and CDR2 is FQNNGV.

The rearrangement links TRBV11-2 to TRBJ2-5, with no clear D. The V and J ends lost 5 bases and 7 bases respectively, with 14 bases between them. The CDR3 spans 13 residues. Germline V gene sequence: CDR1 SGHAT, CDR2 FQNNGV. CDR3: CASSPVGRVTQYF. The DNA for the CDR3 is TGTGCCAGCAGCCCAGTAGGCCGGGTGACCCAGTACTTC.

The chain joins TRBV2 to TRBJ2-1; 12 nucleotides match TRBD2. Per germline, CDR1 SNHLY and CDR2 FYNNEI. This CDR3 has 12 amino acids. With V trimmed by 6 bases and J by 15 bases, 6 bases remained unmatched. In nucleotides, the CDR3 is TGTGCCAGCAGACTAGCGGGGGGCTCGGGGTTCTTC. This translates into CASRLAGGSGFF.

Notes on this clone: Other DNA sequences in the sample encode the same CDR3. This chain joins TRBV5-6 and TRBJ2-2; D might be TRBD1 (7 bases). From germline, CDR1 is SGHDT and CDR2 YYEEEE. The germline V and J ends were trimmed by 3 bases and 8 bases, with 23 bases remaining between them. The CDR3 totals 17 residues. The CDR3 reads CASSSPYLAGGPGELFF. CDR3 sequence (DNA): TGTGCCAGCAGCTCACCTTACCTAGCAGGGGGGCCGGGGGAGCTGTTTTTT.

The chain couples TRBV4-2 to TRBJ2-3; TRBD2 matches 11 bases. The trim removed 5 bases at V and 4 bases at J, leaving 14 bases unmatched. Germline assignment: CDR1 LGHNA and CDR2 YNFKEQ. This CDR3 has 18 amino acids. CDR3 loop: CASSTRWSSGGAPDTQYF. The CDR3 nucleotides are TGTGCCAGCAGCACCAGGTGGAGTAGCGGGGGGGCGCCAGATACGCAGTATTTT.

The V gene is TRBV2, the J gene TRBJ2-1, with 11 bases matching TRBD2. Germline V gives CDR1 SNHLY, CDR2 FYNNEI. Trimming cost V 1 base and J 0 bases; bases outside gene matches: 5. This CDR3 spans 18 amino acids. This chain's CDR3 is CASSEGLAGRTSYNEQFF. In nucleotides, the CDR3 is TGTGCCAGCAGTGAAGGACTAGCGGGGAGAACCTCCTACAATGAGCAGTTCTTC.

The genes are TRBV27 and TRBJ2-5; 8 bases are shared with TRBD1. This CDR3 has 14 residues. Germline loops: CDR1 MNHEY, CDR2 SMNVEV (reference sequence). V was pared by 5 bases and J by 5 bases, with 7 bases of the junction left unmatched. The CDR3, as DNA: TGTGCCAGCAGTCGCTCAGGGGGCCGGGAGACCCAGTACTTC. Protein sequence: CASSRSGGRETQYF.

V is TRBV5-5 and J is TRBJ1-6, with 8 bases fitting TRBD1. The germline CDR1 and CDR2 sequences are SGHKS and YYEKEE (reference sequence). V was clipped by 2 bases and J by 10 bases; unmatched bases: 8. There are 15 residues in the CDR3. CDR3 in DNA: TGTGCCAGCAGCTTATCCGGGACAGGCACCTCACCCCTCCACTTT. Translated: CASSLSGTGTSPLHF.

V usage is TRBV7-8 and J usage is TRBJ1-5; tentatively, D is TRBD1 (6 bases). The germline V and J ends were trimmed by 5 bases and 6 bases, with 23 bases remaining between them. The CDR3 is 17 amino acids. The germline CDR1 and CDR2 sequences are SGHVS and FQNEAQ. The CDR3 is CASSHRTRTGSSQPQHF. CDR3 DNA: TGTGCCAGCAGCCACCGAACTAGAACAGGGTCTAGTCAGCCCCAGCATTTT.

The chain joins TRBV5-1 to TRBJ2-5, with D possibly matching TRBD2 (5 bases). The CDR3 length is 14 residues. The V and J ends lost 5 bases and 5 bases respectively, with 16 bases between them. The germline V gene encodes CDR1 SGHRS and CDR2 YFSETQ. The DNA for the CDR3 is TGCGCCAGCAGAGGTGGGCACGGGGATGAGACCCAGTACTTC. It specifies CASRGGHGDETQYF. Full variable domain (rest looked up from reference TRBV5-1 and TRBJ2-5): KAGVTQTPRYLIKTRGQQVTLSCSPISGHRSVSWYQQTPGQGLQFLFEYFSETQRNKGNFPGRFSGRQFSNSRSEMNVSTLELGDSALYLCASRGGHGDETQYFGPGTRLLVL.

The V call is TRBV5-1, the J call TRBJ1-4, with a weak D call TRBD1 (5 bases). The V end was cut by 0 bases, the J end by 7 bases, with 13 bases between. Germline assignment: CDR1 SGHRS and CDR2 YFSETQ. The CDR3 loop spans 15 amino acids. This CDR3 reads CASSLAPGYGEKLFF. Here the CDR3 DNA reads TGCGCCAGCAGCTTGGCCCCAGGGTATGGTGAAAAACTGTTTTTT.

The chain combines TRBV4-1 with TRBJ1-1; no clear D. V was pared by 0 bases and J by 0 bases, with 11 bases between. Germline CDR1 and CDR2: MGHRA and YSYEKL. The CDR3 has 16 amino acids. The CDR3 DNA reads TGCGCCAGCAGCCAAGATGACCGAGGCCTGAACACTGAAGCTTTCTTT. This encodes CASSQDDRGLNTEAFF.

J is TRBJ1-3 and V is TRBV18; D is uncertain. V lost 4 bases and J 0 bases, leaving 7 bases between the germline ends. Germline CDR1 and CDR2: KGHSH and LQKENI. The CDR3 is 14 amino acids. The CDR3 loop is CASSLPNSGNTIYF. For the CDR3, the DNA is TGTGCCAGCTCACTACCTAACTCTGGAAACACCATATATTTT.

The rearrangement joins TRBV5-4 to TRBJ1-1; perhaps TRBD1 as D (6 bases). With 1 base removed from V and 7 bases from J, the gap between germline ends came to 11 bases. The CDR3 loop spans 13 amino acids. Germline CDR1 is SGHNT and CDR2 is YYREEE (reference sequence). The CDR3 protein is CASSLPTGSEAFF. For the CDR3, the DNA is TGTGCCAGCAGCTTGCCCACAGGGAGTGAAGCTTTCTTT.

CDR3 loop: CASSQDDRGYRRDTQYF. The CDR3 DNA reads as TGTGCCAGCAGCCAAGATGACCGGGGGTACCGCAGGGATACGCAGTATTTT. This rearrangement joins TRBV14 to TRBJ2-3; weak D call: TRBD2 (6 bases). This CDR3 spans 17 amino acids. Per the germline V gene, CDR1 is SGHDN and CDR2 is FVKESK. Trimming shortened V by 0 bases and J by 6 bases, and 19 bases separated the two germline ends. Together with reference TRBV14 and TRBJ2-3, the CDR3 gives the full variable domain: EAGVTQFPSHSVIEKGQTVTLRCDPISGHDNLYWYRRVMGKEIKFLLHFVKESKQDESGMPNNRFLAERTGGTYSTLKVQPAELEDSGVYFCASSQDDRGYRRDTQYFGPGTRLTVL.

The rearrangement uses TRBV10-1 and TRBJ1-1; the D gene is possibly TRBD1 (5 bases). Germline-derived CDR1 and CDR2 are WNHNN and SYGVQD (reference sequence). Trimming shortened V by 2 bases and J by 5 bases, and 21 bases separated the two germline ends. CDR3 length: 17 residues. The CDR3 coding sequence is TGCGCCAGCAGTGAGAAAATGATGGGGGGTATTAGAACTGAAGCTTTCTTT. It encodes CASSEKMMGGIRTEAFF.